This TCR beta chain came from a study of cytomegalovirus exposure and HLA in healthy donors. General study points: Cytomegalovirus-associated TCR beta chains were listed, numbering roughly 150. Using the classifier, cytomegalovirus status was reportedly diagnosed with high specificity and sensitivity.

Trimming pared 2 bases from V and 3 bases from J, leaving 11 bases between. This CDR3 is built from 15 residues. Germline V gene lookup returns CDR1 ENHRY and CDR2 SYGVKD. Data came from immunoSEQ multiplex PCR; TCRdb stores just in-frame clones and leaves some out. The sample holds 150,000 to 200,000 clones; 87% are singletons and the top ten take roughly 1.5%. To note about this clone: Its antigen is unidentified.

The chain carries TRBV10-3 and TRBJ1-5; D call uncertain. The receptor's source is a woman between 25 and 40 years old in good health and CMV-seronegative. What was sequenced was PBMCs. CDR3 protein: CAISEPLRFNQPQHF. The CDR3 DNA follows: TGTGCCATCAGTGAGCCCCTCAGATTCAATCAGCCCCAGCATTTT.